This T cell receptor (beta chain) was recovered during a study of shared clonotypes between healthy human individuals (dated by TCRdb to 2018 to 2020). The study in broad terms: Three men and a couple of women, aged 18 to 49 years, made up the cohort. Per donor, three plates each were used for CD4 naive and CD4 memory, two for CD8 naive, and one for CD8 memory. To estimate repertoire size and how much clonotype sharing occurs between individuals, the study deeply sequenced the blood TCR repertoires of five or six healthy adults. Per donor, leukapheresis produced somewhere between about 0.9 and 9 billion PBMCs. To increase sequencing depth and limit assay-specific biases, TCR repertoire library preparation and sequencing were carried out by different laboratories using diverse techniques. Study-level results and caveats: Sharing across a few donors was observed for about 5% of naive CD4, about 3.2% of naive CD8, 2.3% of memory CD4, and about 0.39% of memory CD8 clonotypes. Sampling was restricted to blood, and TCR repertoires in tissues likely differ from the TCR repertoires found in blood. Because the study included a small number of donors, the genetic and exposure-history diversity represented was limited. Pairwise subsampling led to the expectation that sequencing depth would affect the degree of clonotype sharing among donors. Even with the large sequencing depth, rarefaction of the sorted-subset datasets indicated that sequencing was incomplete. Naive subsets generally had larger estimated clonotype richness than memory subsets. Clonotypes shared by all four sorted-subset donors showed higher generation probabilities than non-shared clonotypes.

Using the deep immunoSEQ assay, TCR CDR3 regions were amplified from genomic DNA by multiplex PCR. Genomic DNA extracted from each cell subset was distributed evenly over all wells of several immunoSEQ 96-well plates, and each plate served as one replicate. For sorted subsets, approximately 190 ng genomic DNA, equal to about 30,000 T cell genomes, was loaded into each replicate PCR. Purified libraries were measured with a Qubit 3.0 fluorometer, size-checked on a Bioanalyzer 2100, and measured again with the KAPA Library Quantification kit. Every immunoSEQ 96-well plate was sequenced on a separate single-read 150-cycle Illumina NextSeq 550 flow cell. Per the original workflow: Because the immunoSEQ output held only junctional sequences and lacked quality scores, the filtering could not match the filtering applied to full-length reads. Sequences were annotated with PyIR, a Python wrapper for IgBLAST v1.9, using IMGT germline references to assign V/J genes and CDR3. Any read was removed if the V/J assignment was weak (E-value above 1e-6), the CDR3 was missing, or the read contained stop codons, out-of-frame junctions, or ambiguous translated residues. V3J clonotypes were defined by identical inferred V gene, J gene, and CDR3 amino acid sequence. Percentage overlap between repertoires was computed as shared unique clonotypes divided by the size of the smaller repertoire. Three approaches were used to assess repertoire richness: RTK rarefaction, the Chao1 estimator, and Recon v2.1 estimates of unobserved clonotypes. OLGA was used to compute generation probabilities for all TCRbeta clonotypes that the gDNA method yielded from four donors. This is the immuneACCESS table as TCRdb keeps it, with only in-frame sequences that have V and J called. A part of the clones is gone; compared with another copy, unresolved V genes explain less than half, and the rest is unexplained. V, J and clone size are taken as reported in that table, and D and trimming were inferred from the DNA itself. The sample includes 2 million to 3 million clones, with more than 85% observed a single time. The ten largest clones take up 0.36% of the sample.

Comment on this clone: Its antigen is not yet known. It has no much larger one-base neighbor in the sample; base qualities were not kept.

Healthy HIV-negative adults with no recently reported acute infections or vaccinations were included as donors. All donors were Caucasian adults living in Nashville, Tennessee, USA. CD4+ T cells were enriched through magnetic negative selection, after which naive cells were positively selected on CD45RA and the remaining negative fraction served as the memory subset. Blood was obtained by leukapheresis, after which PBMCs were separated by Ficoll-Histopaque density gradient centrifugation and cryopreserved in liquid nitrogen vapor phase. Analytical flow cytometry was used to check the purity and quantity of each magnetically sorted T cell population. Each sorted fraction had its genomic DNA isolated and then quantified by UV absorbance on a Nanodrop 2000c. The sequencing sample was made of naive CD4+ T cells from PBMCs. In the paper's terms, the cell subset or site label means: CD45RA+ positively selected. The receptor was isolated from a man younger than 35 in good health. Some clones in this sample may be carry-over from other donors' samples.

CDR3 sequence: CASSQLGRMNTEAFF. In nucleotide form, the sequence is TGCGCCAGCAGCCAACTGGGACGGATGAACACTGAAGCTTTCTTT. The receptor chain draws on TRBV4-1 and TRBJ1-1, and TRBD1 may be the D gene, going by 5 matching bases. Inclusive of the bounding cysteine and phenylalanine, the CDR3 is 15 residues long. Left in the record is the CDR3 DNA by itself, 45 bases read in frame from the first base. At the junction V is shortened by 2 bases and J by 0 bases, with 10 bases in between. CDR1 and CDR2 were assigned from the germline V gene as MGHRA and YSYEKL.